Shown below are 10 T cell receptor beta chains from a single sample sequenced in a study of cytomegalovirus exposure and HLA in healthy donors. The PCR used 60 Vbeta and 13 Jbeta primers. The data were produced by immunoSEQ multiplex PCR, yet TCRdb's version contains in-frame clones alone and is incomplete. Found here are 53,000 or so clones; the top ten clones hold more than 5.5%. The sequenced material came from PBMCs. The receptors come from a male donor in good health and CMV-seropositive.

Turning to this clone: As the CDR3 is not closed by the conserved phenylalanine or tryptophan, this likely results from a read error. The DNA is omitted, as the CDR3 cannot be located on it reliably, and the CDR3 follows TCRdb's listing. V usage is TRBV19 and J usage is TRBJ1-2; the D call of TRBD1 is as the table states it, not checked on the DNA. The CDR3 region is 11 residues in length, termini included. The germline gives CDR1 LNHDA, CDR2 SQIVND (reference sequence). The CDR3 protein is CASSRDKAEFL.

This chain joins TRBV6-5 and TRBJ2-3; perhaps TRBD2 as D (6 bases). Trimming took 2 bases from V and 4 from J, leaving 16 bases between them. Germline values: CDR1 MNHEY, CDR2 SVGAGI. The CDR3 contains 16 residues. The CDR3 sequence: CASSYRLAIVADTQYF. The CDR3 region has the DNA TGTGCCAGCAGTTACAGGCTAGCGATAGTGGCAGATACGCAGTATTTT.

The chain combines TRBV5-1 with TRBJ1-5; D is unclear. The germline CDR1 and CDR2 sequences are SGHRS and YFSETQ. There are 13 residues in the CDR3. V lost 4 bases, J lost 6 bases, and 11 bases lay in between. CDR3 amino acids: CASSPGEGQPQHF. In nucleotides, the CDR3 is TGCGCCAGCAGCCCCGGTGAGGGTCAGCCCCAGCATTTT.

The V call is TRBV9, the J call TRBJ1-2; D might be TRBD1 (5 bases). The CDR3 loop spans 13 amino acids. The V and J ends lost 1 base and 7 bases respectively, with 11 bases between them. Germline CDR1 reads SGDLS; CDR2 reads YYNGEE. The CDR3: CASSVQGRGGYTF. The CDR3 DNA follows: TGTGCCAGCAGCGTACAGGGAAGGGGTGGCTACACCTTC.

This sequence joins TRBV2 and TRBJ2-5, with TRBD2 matching 7 bases. The germline CDR1 and CDR2 sequences are SNHLY and FYNNEI. The CDR3 covers 15 residues. The V gene end was trimmed by 5 bases and the J gene end by 3 bases; junction bases not matched to a gene: 9. The CDR3 region has the DNA TGTGCCAGCAGTTCCCGGGGTCTAGCGGAAGAGACCCAGTACTTC. Protein sequence: CASSSRGLAEETQYF.

The V and J genes are TRBV27 and TRBJ1-5; 8 bases are shared with TRBD1. The CDR3 is 14 residues long. Trimming at V came to 4 bases and at J to 6 bases, leaving 5 bases not matched to a gene. Germline V gene sequence: CDR1 MNHEY, CDR2 SMNVEV (reference sequence). CDR3 sequence (DNA): TGTGCCAGCAGTTCGGACAGGGAAAGTCAGCCCCAGCATTTT. Its protein is CASSSDRESQPQHF.

The V call is TRBV9, the J call TRBJ1-4; 10 bases are shared with TRBD1. V lost 4 bases to trimming and J lost 7 bases; unmatched junction nucleotides: 4. The CDR3 is 14 residues long. Germline CDR1 is SGDLS and CDR2 is YYNGEE. CDR3 sequence reads: CASSSRDRGEKLFF. In DNA, the CDR3 is TGTGCCAGCAGCTCCCGGGACAGGGGTGAAAAACTGTTTTTT.

This chain joins TRBV7-9 and TRBJ2-7; TRBD2 matches at 8 bases. The germline V gene encodes CDR1 SEHNR and CDR2 FQNEAQ (reference sequence). The CDR3 is made up of 13 amino acids. V was clipped by 3 bases and J by 7 bases; unmatched bases: 5. CDR3 nucleotide sequence: TGTGCCAGCAGCTTCGGACTAGCTCCGGAGCAGTACTTC. It codes for CASSFGLAPEQYF.

The chain recombines TRBV11-2 with TRBJ1-4; the match to TRBD1 covers 8 bases. This CDR3 region has 14 residues. The germline V gene has CDR1 SGHAT and CDR2 FQNNGV. The V segment lost 5 bases and the J segment 9 bases; nucleotides outside the gene matches: 8. The CDR3 bases are TGTGCCAGCAGCCACCCGACAGGGGATCAAAAACTGTTTTTT. Its protein is CASSHPTGDQKLFF.

The rearrangement joins TRBV10-3 to TRBJ2-7, with 8 bases matching TRBD1. The CDR3 runs to 15 residues. Germline assignment: CDR1 ENHRY and CDR2 SYGVKD. The junction had 12 bases not matched to a gene; V was cut back by 6 bases and J by 5 bases. CDR3 sequence reads: CAIRPDRGPPHEQYF. The CDR3 DNA is TGTGCCATCAGACCAGACAGGGGCCCCCCCCACGAGCAGTACTTC.